This T cell receptor (beta chain) was captured in a study of T cells of healthy individuals. V was pared by 10 bases and J by 0 bases, with 22 bases between. CDR3 length: 17 amino acids. In germline, CDR1 is ENHRY, CDR2 SYGVKD. MiXCR was run by TCRdb on the 5' RACE reads, yielding one entry per CDR3 protein. Among about 57,000 distinct CDR3 sequences listed, around 15% were seen once. As regards this clonotype: A read error may explain this, as a much larger clone is one base away.

V gene TRBV10-3 combines with J gene TRBJ2-1; a weak D match, TRBD1 (7 bases). This receptor was identified in a human donor in good health. The CDR3 is CANHPRGAPSSYNEQFF. The CDR3 DNA sequence: TGTGCCAACCACCCCAGGGGGGCCCCGAGCTCCTACAATGAGCAGTTCTTC.